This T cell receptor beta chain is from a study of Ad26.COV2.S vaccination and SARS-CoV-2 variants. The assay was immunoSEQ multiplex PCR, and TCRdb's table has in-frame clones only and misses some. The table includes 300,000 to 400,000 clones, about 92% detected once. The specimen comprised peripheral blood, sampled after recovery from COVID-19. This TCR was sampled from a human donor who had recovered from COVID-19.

The CDR3 spells CAISESQGSDTQYF. Here the CDR3 DNA reads TGTGCCATCAGTGAAAGTCAGGGGTCGGATACGCAGTATTTT. The chain is built from TRBV10-3 and TRBJ2-3, with D perhaps matching TRBD1 (6 bases). Germline V gene data show CDR1 as ENHRY and CDR2 as SYGVKD. The CDR3 is 14 amino acids. V lost 3 bases and J lost 6, with 13 bases in between.